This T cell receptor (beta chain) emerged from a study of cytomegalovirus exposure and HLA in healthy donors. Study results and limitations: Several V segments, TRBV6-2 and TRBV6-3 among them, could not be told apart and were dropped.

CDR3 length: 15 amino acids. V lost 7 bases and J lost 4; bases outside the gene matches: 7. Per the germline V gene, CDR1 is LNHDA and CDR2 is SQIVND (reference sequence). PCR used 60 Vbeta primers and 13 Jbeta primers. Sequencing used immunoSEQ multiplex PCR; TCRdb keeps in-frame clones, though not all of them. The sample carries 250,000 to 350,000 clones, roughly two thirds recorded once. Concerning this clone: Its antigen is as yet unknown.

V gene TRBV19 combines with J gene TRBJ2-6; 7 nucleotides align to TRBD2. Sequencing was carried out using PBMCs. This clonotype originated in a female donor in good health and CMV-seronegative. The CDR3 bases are TGTGCCAGTAAAGAGCGGGGTACAGGGGCCAACGTCCTGACTTTC. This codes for CASKERGTGANVLTF.